This passage covers 11 T cell receptor beta chains from one sample sequenced in a study of blood T cell repertoires in COVID-19. The method was immunoSEQ multiplex PCR; TCRdb's version includes in-frame clones alone and lacks a portion of them. This sample has approximately 120,000 clones, with 70% to 90% found just once. The sequencing input was peripheral blood. These receptors were obtained from a human donor in a cohort sampled during active COVID-19.

This rearrangement joins TRBV25-1 to TRBJ2-2; D possibly corresponds to TRBD1 (5 bases). This CDR3 is built from 15 residues. Germline CDR1 and CDR2: MGHDK and SYGVNS. Deletions cut 5 bases from V and 5 bases from J, with 15 bases between. The chain's CDR3 is CASSKGVVPTGELFF. The DNA of the CDR3 is TGTGCCAGCAGTAAAGGGGTCGTACCGACCGGGGAGCTGTTTTTT.

J is TRBJ1-1 and V is TRBV18; D remains unclear. This CDR3 is built from 13 residues. V lost 2 bases to trimming and J lost 4 bases, with 8 bases between them. CDR1 is KGHSH and CDR2 is LQKENI in the germline V gene. CDR3 sequence (DNA): TGTGCCAGCTCACCAGACGGGATCACTGAAGCTTTCTTT. Translated: CASSPDGITEAFF.

This chain links TRBV2 with TRBJ2-4; tentative D call: TRBD2 (7 bases). Between the trimmed V and J ends, which lost 2 bases and 1 base, there was a span of 15 bases. CDR3 length: 17 residues. The germline V gene encodes CDR1 SNHLY and CDR2 FYNNEI. The CDR3 DNA is TGTGCCAGCAGTGAACGAGGGGGGGCTGTGGCCAAAAACATTCAGTACTTC. Translation: CASSERGGAVAKNIQYF.

This chain uses TRBV6-2 or TRBV6-3 with TRBJ2-1; D uncertain. Germline-derived CDR1 and CDR2 are MNHEY and SVGEGT. This CDR3 comprises 15 residues. Deletions cut 0 bases from V and 2 bases from J, with 8 bases between. The CDR3 region is CASSYSPVPYNEQFF. In nucleotides, the CDR3 is TGTGCCAGCAGTTACTCTCCAGTCCCCTACAATGAGCAGTTCTTC.

The genes are TRBV3-1 (or the pseudogene TRBV3-2) and TRBJ2-7, with D maybe TRBD1 (6 bases). Germline CDR1 and CDR2: LGHDT and YNNKEL (reference sequence). The ends were cut back, 1 base at V and 12 bases at J, with 16 bases in the middle. There are 13 residues in the CDR3. CDR3 nucleotides: TGTGCCAGCAGCCAAGGAACCCGGGGCAGGGGGTACTTC. As protein: CASSQGTRGRGYF.

A single count supports this clone. The chain links TRBV19 to TRBJ2-2; D gene unclear. Germline CDR1 is LNHDA and CDR2 is SQIVND (reference sequence). This CDR3 comprises 13 residues. Trimming took off 5 bases at V and 6 bases at J, with 10 bases between the two ends. The DNA for the CDR3 is TGTGCCAGTAGTCCCGGTTTGGCCGGGGAGCTGTTTTTT. Its translation: CASSPGLAGELFF.

The rearrangement links TRBV6-5 to TRBJ1-2, with 7 bases that match TRBD1. CDR3 length equals 14 residues. The V segment lost 8 bases and the J segment 4 bases; nucleotides outside the gene matches: 10. Germline CDR1 and CDR2: MNHEY and SVGAGI. CDR3 residues: CASLISGTVYGYTF. As DNA, the CDR3 is TGTGCCAGCCTCATATCGGGGACAGTCTATGGCTACACCTTC.

CDR3 loop: CASSLGPGGEKLFF. The CDR3 DNA reads TGTGCCAGCAGCTTAGGGCCAGGGGGGGAAAAACTGTTTTTT. The V gene is TRBV7-2, the J gene TRBJ1-4, with TRBD1 matching 7 bases. V lost 1 base to trimming and J lost 8 bases; unmatched junction nucleotides: 4. The V gene's germline CDR1 is SGHTA and CDR2 FQGNSA. This CDR3 contains 14 residues. Full variable domain (rest looked up from reference TRBV7-2 and TRBJ1-4): GAGVSQSPSNKVTEKGKDVELRCDPISGHTALYWYRQSLGQGLEFLIYFQGNSAPDKSGLPSDRFSAERTGGSVSTLTIQRTQQEDSAVYLCASSLGPGGEKLFFGSGTQLSVL.

V is TRBV5-8 and J is TRBJ2-1; weak D call: TRBD2 (6 bases). The length of the CDR3 is 19 residues. Germline CDR1 and CDR2: SGHTS and YDEGEE. Trimming removed 0 bases at V and 4 bases at J, with 23 bases between. The DNA of the CDR3 is TGTGCCAGCAGCTTGGCCGGGACTTCGGGCAGCGCGAGGTACAATGAGCAGTTCTTC. Its protein is CASSLAGTSGSARYNEQFF.

The CDR3 loop is CASSQVSRGYSPLHF. The CDR3 DNA reads TGTGCCAGCAGCCAAGTTTCTAGGGGATACTCACCCCTCCACTTT. The chain employs TRBV3-1 (or the pseudogene TRBV3-2) and TRBJ1-6; perhaps TRBD1 as D (5 bases). The germline V gene has CDR1 LGHDT and CDR2 YNNKEL (reference sequence). The CDR3 is made up of 15 amino acids. V was trimmed by 1 base and J by 10 bases, leaving 14 bases between them.

V usage is TRBV5-4 and J usage is TRBJ1-2, with TRBD1 matching over 7 bases. This CDR3 has 15 amino acids. CDR1 and CDR2 from the germline V gene are SGHNT and YYREEE (reference sequence). The V gene end was trimmed by 0 bases and the J gene end by 4 bases; junction bases not matched to a gene: 6. The CDR3 here is CASSLGGTDIYGYTF. The CDR3 DNA sequence: TGTGCCAGCAGCTTGGGCGGGACAGATATCTATGGCTACACCTTC. Together with reference TRBV5-4 and TRBJ1-2, the CDR3 gives the full variable domain: ETGVTQSPTHLIKTRGQQVTLRCSSQSGHNTVSWYQQALGQGPQFIFQYYREEENGRGNFPPRFSGLQFPNYSSELNVNALELDDSALYLCASSLGGTDIYGYTFGSGTRLTVV.